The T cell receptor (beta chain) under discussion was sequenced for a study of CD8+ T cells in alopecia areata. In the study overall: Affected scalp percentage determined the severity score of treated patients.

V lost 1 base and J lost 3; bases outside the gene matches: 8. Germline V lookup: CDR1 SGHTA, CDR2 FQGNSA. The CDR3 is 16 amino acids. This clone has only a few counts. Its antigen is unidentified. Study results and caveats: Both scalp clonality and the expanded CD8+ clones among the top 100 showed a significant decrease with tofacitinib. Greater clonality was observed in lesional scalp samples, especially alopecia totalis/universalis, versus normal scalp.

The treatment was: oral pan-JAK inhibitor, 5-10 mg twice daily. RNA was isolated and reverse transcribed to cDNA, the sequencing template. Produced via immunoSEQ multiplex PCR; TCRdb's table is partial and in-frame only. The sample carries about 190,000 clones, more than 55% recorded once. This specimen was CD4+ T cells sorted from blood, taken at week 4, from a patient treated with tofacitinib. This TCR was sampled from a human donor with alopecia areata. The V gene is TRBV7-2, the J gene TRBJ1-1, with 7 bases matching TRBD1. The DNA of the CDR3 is TGTGCCAGCAGCTTAGAAGAGGTCAGGGGGGACACTGAAGCTTTCTTT. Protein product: CASSLEEVRGDTEAFF.